A selection of T cell receptor beta chains follows, all from one sample in a study of blood T cell repertoires in COVID-19. Clones were sequenced by immunoSEQ multiplex PCR, and TCRdb holds only the in-frame ones, with some missing. Among under 250,000 clones listed, around four fifths were seen once. Sample: peripheral blood. These receptors were collected from a woman aged 50 to 60 with acute or convalescent COVID-19. Both conserved end residues are part of each CDR3. The D gene is left open where the match is weak. Rows may omit the clone size; those that give it use once, few, many or a size class.

d_call	clone_size	v_call	j_call	cdr3_aa	cdr3_nt
.	.	TRBV2	TRBJ1-4	CASSPSGGRGEKLFF	TGTGCCAGCAGTCCGAGTGGAGGGAGGGGTGAAAAACTGTTTTTT
.	.	TRBV5-1	TRBJ2-2	CASSLGGTNTGELFF	TGCGCCAGCAGCTTGGGGGGGACAAACACCGGGGAGCTGTTTTTT
TRBD1	few	TRBV6-4	TRBJ1-3	CASSDSGQALVRNTIYF	TGTGCCAGCAGTGACTCGGGACAGGCACTCGTAAGGAACACCATATATTTT
TRBD1	.	TRBV13	TRBJ2-3	CASSLQGNTQYF	TGTGCCAGCAGCCTACAGGGGAATACGCAGTATTTT
.	.	TRBV19	TRBJ2-3	CASSVQPPLQGPQYF	TGTGCCAGTAGTGTCCAACCCCCTCTACAGGGTCCGCAGTATTTT
TRBD1	.	TRBV5-6	TRBJ1-6	CASSLIGQAIYNSPLHF	TGTGCCAGCAGCTTGATCGGACAGGCTATTTATAATTCACCCCTCCACTTT
.	once	TRBV18	TRBJ2-1	CASSPGGESGVKGEQFF	TGTGCCAGCTCACCGGGTGGGGAGAGCGGAGTAAAAGGTGAGCAGTTCTTC
TRBD1	.	TRBV28	TRBJ2-7	CASTVQTGGFDEQYF	TGTGCCAGCACAGTTCAAACAGGGGGCTTCGACGAGCAGTACTTC
.	.	TRBV10-3	TRBJ1-1	CAISEYSGTEAFF	TGTGCCATCAGTGAATATTCAGGGACTGAAGCTTTCTTT
.	once	TRBV2	TRBJ2-7	CASRAGFGHEQYF	TGTGCCAGCAGGGCAGGTTTTGGTCACGAGCAGTACTTC
.	.	TRBV7-8	TRBJ1-2	CASSLVGDGYTF	TGTGCCAGCAGCTTGGTGGGAGACGGCTACACCTTC
TRBD2	.	TRBV2	TRBJ2-5	CASSAGGGRETQYF	TGTGCCAGCAGTGCTGGCGGGGGGAGGGAGACCCAGTACTTC
TRBD1	.	TRBV10-1	TRBJ2-2	CASSTGTATGELFF	TGCGCCAGCAGTACCGGGACAGCTACCGGGGAGCTGTTTTTT
.	.	TRBV19	TRBJ2-2	CASISTGELFF	TGTGCCAGTATTAGTACCGGGGAGCTGTTTTTT
TRBD2	.	TRBV6-1	TRBJ2-7	CASSETGLAKYEQYF	TGTGCCAGCAGTGAGACGGGACTAGCGAAGTACGAGCAGTACTTC
.	.	TRBV5-5	TRBJ1-4	CASRYSTENEKLFF	TGTGCCAGCAGATACTCGACGGAGAATGAAAAACTGTTTTTT
TRBD2	.	TRBV4-2	TRBJ2-7	CASSQDQAGVSYEQYF	TGTGCCAGCAGCCAAGATCAAGCGGGGGTATCCTACGAGCAGTACTTC
TRBD1	.	TRBV10-3	TRBJ2-4	CAISDLGQGTDIQYF	TGTGCCATCAGTGACCTAGGACAGGGAACGGACATTCAGTACTTC
TRBD2	.	TRBV6-5	TRBJ2-1	CASRHTSVDEQFF	TGTGCCAGCAGGCATACTAGCGTCGATGAGCAGTTCTTC
TRBD1	.	TRBV5-1	TRBJ2-7	CASSLAGFGTGSYEQYF	TGCGCCAGCAGCTTGGCCGGATTTGGGACAGGGTCATACGAGCAGTACTTC
TRBD1	.	TRBV7-2	TRBJ1-5	CASSLQGDQPQHF	TGTGCCAGCAGCCTCCAGGGGGATCAGCCCCAGCATTTT
.	.	TRBV9	TRBJ2-6	CASSVAGGFGGANVLTF	TGTGCCAGCAGCGTAGCGGGCGGGTTCGGAGGGGCCAACGTCCTGACTTTC
TRBD1	.	TRBV6-5	TRBJ2-1	CASRSQDRGNEQFF	TGTGCCAGCAGGAGCCAAGACAGGGGGAATGAGCAGTTCTTC
.	.	TRBV7-2	TRBJ1-3	CASSLVWGEGNTIYF	TGTGCCAGCAGCTTAGTGTGGGGGGAAGGAAACACCATATATTTT
TRBD2	once	TRBV19	TRBJ2-1	CASSFGRAFSNEQFF	TGTGCCAGTAGTTTCGGGAGGGCCTTTAGCAATGAGCAGTTCTTC
TRBD1	few	TRBV6-2/TRBV6-3	TRBJ2-7	CASSFHRGVYEQYF	TGTGCCAGCAGTTTCCACAGGGGAGTCTACGAGCAGTACTTC
.	.	TRBV6-5	TRBJ1-3	CASSRTDHGNTIYF	TGTGCCAGCAGTCGGACAGACCACGGAAACACCATATATTTT
.	.	TRBV29-1	TRBJ2-2	CSVDGGSTGELFF	TGCAGCGTTGATGGAGGGTCCACCGGGGAGCTGTTTTTT
.	.	TRBV28	TRBJ1-1	CASSSTPGLADTEAFF	TGTGCCAGCAGTTCCACCCCAGGGTTGGCGGACACTGAAGCTTTCTTT
.	.	TRBV4-1	TRBJ2-3	CASSQVGGGAISTDTQYF	TGCGCCAGCAGCCAAGTTGGCGGCGGGGCAATTAGCACAGATACGCAGTATTTT
TRBD2	.	TRBV7-2	TRBJ2-3	CASSFWTSGPGRITDTQYF	TGTGCCAGCAGCTTCTGGACTAGCGGTCCCGGAAGGATTACAGATACGCAGTATTTT
.	few	TRBV2	TRBJ1-2	CASKDRRYGYTF	TGTGCCAGCAAGGACAGAAGATATGGCTACACCTTC
TRBD1	few	TRBV5-8	TRBJ2-7	CASSPYRDRVSYEQYF	TGTGCCAGCAGCCCCTACCGGGACAGGGTCTCCTACGAGCAGTACTTC
.	.	TRBV5-1	TRBJ1-1	CASSSFPLNTEAFF	TGCGCCAGCAGCTCCTTCCCTCTTAACACTGAAGCTTTCTTT
.	.	TRBV19	TRBJ2-3	CASSRASGSTDTQYF	TGTGCCAGTAGTAGGGCCAGCGGGAGCACAGATACGCAGTATTTT
.	.	TRBV21-1	TRBJ2-4	CASSGGLAGEVGKNIQYF	TGTGCCAGCAGCGGCGGACTAGCGGGAGAAGTGGGCAAAAACATTCAGTACTTC
.	.	TRBV7-2	TRBJ1-5	CASSSSVNQPQHF	TGTGCCAGCAGCTCCTCAGTCAATCAGCCCCAGCATTTT
.	once	TRBV28	TRBJ1-1	CASSPPAILGGTEAFF	TGTGCCAGCAGCCCTCCGGCCATCCTTGGAGGGACTGAAGCTTTCTTT
.	.	TRBV7-2	TRBJ2-3	CASSFGRDLDTQYF	TGTGCCAGCAGCTTTGGCAGGGATTTAGATACGCAGTATTTT
.	.	TRBV18	TRBJ2-3	CASSRATRTTLSTDTQYF	TGTGCCAGCTCACGAGCGACAAGGACTACCCTGAGCACAGATACGCAGTATTTT
TRBD1	.	TRBV7-8	TRBJ2-7	CASSLLGQGVLEQYF	TGTGCCAGCAGCCTACTAGGACAGGGGGTCCTCGAGCAGTACTTC
.	.	TRBV28	TRBJ2-2	CASWASDVTGELFF	TGTGCCAGCTGGGCCTCGGATGTAACCGGGGAGCTGTTTTTT
TRBD2	.	TRBV28	TRBJ2-7	CASSPTSGSRRWPPYEQYF	TGTGCCAGCAGCCCTACTAGCGGGAGCCGCCGTTGGCCCCCTTACGAGCAGTACTTC
TRBD1	many	TRBV25-1	TRBJ1-5	CASSEPGQGQPQHF	TGTGCCAGCAGTGAACCGGGACAGGGCCAGCCCCAGCATTTT
.	few	TRBV27	TRBJ1-5	CASSLYSAGRNQPQHF	TGTGCCAGCAGTTTATATTCCGCAGGTAGAAATCAGCCCCAGCATTTT
TRBD1	once	TRBV13	TRBJ1-2	CASSFRTGVNYGYTF	TGTGCCAGCAGCTTTAGGACAGGGGTGAACTATGGCTACACCTTC
.	.	TRBV5-4	TRBJ1-3	CASSTGGNTIYF	TGTGCCAGCAGCACAGGGGGAAACACCATATATTTT
.	.	TRBV19	TRBJ2-2	CASSPLGGHTGELFF	TGTGCCAGTAGTCCGCTCGGGGGACACACCGGGGAGCTGTTTTTT
.	few	TRBV5-1	TRBJ1-4	CASSLAGGEKLFF	TGCGCCAGCAGCTTGGCCGGAGGTGAAAAACTGTTTTTT
TRBD1	.	TRBV28	TRBJ1-3	CASSRQGLGNTIYF	TGTGCCAGCAGTCGACAGGGGCTGGGAAACACCATATATTTT
.	.	TRBV5-1	TRBJ2-6	CASSLMPVGSSGANVLTF	TGCGCCAGCAGTCTTATGCCGGTGGGGAGCTCTGGGGCCAACGTCCTGACTTTC
TRBD1	once	TRBV11-2	TRBJ2-7	CASSLDRDSRPSYEQYF	TGTGCCAGCAGCTTAGATCGGGACAGCCGACCCTCCTACGAGCAGTACTTC
.	.	TRBV6-5	TRBJ2-5	CASSPPLGGETQYF	TGTGCCAGCTCGCCACCCCTAGGGGGAGAGACCCAGTACTTC
TRBD1	.	TRBV15	TRBJ1-2	CATSSPGTGYGYTF	TGTGCCACCAGCAGCCCTGGGACAGGCTATGGCTACACCTTC
.	.	TRBV7-9	TRBJ2-5	CASSLADFKETQYF	TGTGCCAGCAGCTTAGCCGACTTTAAAGAGACCCAGTACTTC